This T cell receptor (beta chain) is drawn from a study of shared clonotypes between healthy human individuals. Study context: CD4 naive cells filled three plates per donor, CD4 memory three, CD8 naive two and CD8 memory one.

V lost 5 bases, J lost 4 bases, and 8 bases stayed unmatched. CDR1 is SGHAT and CDR2 is FQNNGV in the germline V gene. The CDR3 loop spans 15 amino acids. Original analysis: ImmunoSEQ only sent back junction sequences with no quality scores, so filtering was done differently. Measured with immunoSEQ multiplex PCR; TCRdb has only the in-frame clones, and not every one. That table supplies the V and J calls and clone size; D and trimming were determined from the DNA. This table holds 190,000 or so clones, over 80% found once. This clone was observed a single time. Sequenced material: naive CD4+ T cells sorted from blood. As to subset: CD45RA+ positively selected. V gene TRBV11-2 combines with J gene TRBJ2-3, with 8 bases lining up with TRBD2. This sequence was found in a woman under 40 in good health. CDR3 loop: CASSPPAGVPDTQYF. The CDR3 DNA follows: TGTGCCAGCAGCCCCCCAGCGGGAGTCCCAGATACGCAGTATTTT. The full variable domain, in which reference TRBV11-2 and TRBJ2-3 provide the parts outside the CDR3, is EAGVAQSPRYKIIEKRQSVAFWCNPISGHATLYWYQQILGQGPKLLIQFQNNGVVDDSQLPKDRFSAERLKGVDSTLKIQPAKLEDSAVYLCASSPPAGVPDTQYFGPGTRLTVL.